This T cell receptor (beta chain) was identified during a study of T-cell reconstitution after alpha-beta-depleted transplantation in children. CDR3 size: 15 residues. Germline V gene sequence: CDR1 MGHDK, CDR2 SYGVNS. V dropped 1 base and J dropped 7; count of bases not matched to a gene: 8. In regard to this clonotype: Its matching antigen is unknown.

The authors prepared the TCRbeta library with unique molecular identifiers. MiXCR was run by TCRdb on the PCR reads, yielding one entry per CDR3 protein. Seen here are 200,000 to 250,000 distinct CDR3 sequences, 25% observed once, and the top ten hold about 2.5%. Study-level results: At around two months after transplant, the alpha-beta T cells were reportedly derived from several hundred expanded clones that came from non-depleted graft cells. Once a year had passed after transplant, T-cell counts and diversity came mostly from newly produced T cells.

The sequence came from a girl aged 2 to 10 with Fanconi anemia, due to receive a stem cell transplant. Sequenced material: PBMCs, taken before TCRalphabeta/CD19-depleted stem cell transplant. The V call is TRBV25-1, the J call TRBJ2-7, with 9 bases that match TRBD2. The DNA for the CDR3 is TGTGCCAGCAGTGAATTTCAGCGGGAGGCCTGGGAGCAGTACTTC. Translation gives CASSEFQREAWEQYF.